This T cell receptor beta chain stems from a study of cytomegalovirus exposure and HLA in healthy donors. In the study overall: Within an early data release were around 80 million unique TCRs drawn from HLA-typed donors.

60 Vbeta and 13 Jbeta primers were used in PCR. Libraries were prepared by immunoSEQ multiplex PCR; TCRdb keeps only in-frame clonotypes and omits some of them. Among over 120,000 clones listed, approximately 84% were seen once. Concerning this clone itself: The antigen is undetermined.

Study-wide points: A later analysis showed HLA-associated TCR beta chains outstripping equally common others in clonal expansion. The study assumed roughly uniform donor sequencing depth for presence/absence analyses.

This clonotype was sampled from an older woman in good health and CMV-seropositive. The sample was PBMCs.

CDR3 in amino acids: CASSIGGYSNQPQHF. CDR3 bases: TGTGCCAGTAGTATAGGCGGATATAGCAATCAGCCCCAGCATTTT. The gene calls are TRBV19 and TRBJ1-5; no definite D call. This CDR3 is 15 amino acids long. Germline V lookup: CDR1 LNHDA, CDR2 SQIVND (reference sequence). Between the trimmed V and J ends, which lost 1 base and 0 bases, there was a span of 7 bases.